The clone carrying this T cell receptor beta chain was seen just once. In germline, CDR1 is SGHRS, CDR2 YFSETQ. Deletions cut 5 bases from V and 1 base from J, with 12 bases between. This CDR3 has 14 amino acids. TCRdb's copy holds only in-frame clones and misses some; the assay was immunoSEQ multiplex PCR. This table holds tens of thousands of clones, 70% to 90% found once. These data belong to a study of blood T cell repertoires in COVID-19. Study-wide background: Sites in the United States, Italy and Spain provided acute and convalescent COVID-19 samples.

The chain links TRBV5-1 to TRBJ1-1; maybe TRBD1 (6 bases). Sequencing was done on a sample of peripheral blood. This receptor was identified in a woman in her seventies with acute or convalescent COVID-19. CDR3 amino acids: CASRSGQSNTEAFF. CDR3 DNA: TGCGCCAGCAGGTCTGGACAGTCGAACACTGAAGCTTTCTTT. Full variable domain (missing parts from reference TRBV5-1 and TRBJ1-1): KAGVTQTPRYLIKTRGQQVTLSCSPISGHRSVSWYQQTPGQGLQFLFEYFSETQRNKGNFPGRFSGRQFSNSRSEMNVSTLELGDSALYLCASRSGQSNTEAFFGQGTRLTVV.